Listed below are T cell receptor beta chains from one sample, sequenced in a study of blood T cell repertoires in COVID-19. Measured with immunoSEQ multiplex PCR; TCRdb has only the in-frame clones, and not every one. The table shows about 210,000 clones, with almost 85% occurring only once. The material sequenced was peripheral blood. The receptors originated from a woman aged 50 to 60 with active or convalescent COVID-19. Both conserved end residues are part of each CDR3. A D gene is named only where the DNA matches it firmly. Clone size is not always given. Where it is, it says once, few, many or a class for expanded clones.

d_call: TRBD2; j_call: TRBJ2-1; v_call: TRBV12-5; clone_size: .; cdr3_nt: TGTGCTAGTGGTTCGCACCGGGGGGGGGCCTACAATGAGCAGTTCTTC; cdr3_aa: CASGSHRGGAYNEQFF
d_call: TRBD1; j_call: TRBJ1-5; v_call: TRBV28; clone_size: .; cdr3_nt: TGTGCCAGCAGTCCACGGACAGGGTGGGTCAATCAGCCCCAGCATTTT; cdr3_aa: CASSPRTGWVNQPQHF
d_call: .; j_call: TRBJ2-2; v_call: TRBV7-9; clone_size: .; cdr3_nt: TGTGCCAGCAGCTTAGGAACAGGGTCTGTGATCGGGGAGCTGTTTTTT; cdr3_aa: CASSLGTGSVIGELFF
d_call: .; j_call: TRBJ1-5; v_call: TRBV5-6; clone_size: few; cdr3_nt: TGTGCCAGCAGCTTGGGACAGATTAGCAATCAGCCCCAGCATTTT; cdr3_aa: CASSLGQISNQPQHF
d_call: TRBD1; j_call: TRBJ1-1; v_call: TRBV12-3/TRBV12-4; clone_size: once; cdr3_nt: TGTGCCAGCAGTTTAGGACAGGGTGGAGCTTTCTTT; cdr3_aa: CASSLGQGGAFF
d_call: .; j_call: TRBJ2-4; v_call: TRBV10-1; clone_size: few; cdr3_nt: TGCGCCAGCAGTGAGTCGGAGACCAACATTCAGTACTTC; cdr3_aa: CASSESETNIQYF
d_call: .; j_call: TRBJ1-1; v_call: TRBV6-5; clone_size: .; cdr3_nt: TGTGCCAGCAGGGGGAGGGGTTCAGGTACTGAAGCTTTCTTT; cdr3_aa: CASRGRGSGTEAFF
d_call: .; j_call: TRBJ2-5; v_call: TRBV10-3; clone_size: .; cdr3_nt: TGTGCCATCAGTGGCGGGACCGCCGGCCAAGAGACCCAGTACTTC; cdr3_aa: CAISGGTAGQETQYF
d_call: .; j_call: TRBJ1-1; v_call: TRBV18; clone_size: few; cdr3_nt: TGTGCCAGCTCACCACCGGACAGCTACACTGAAGCTTTCTTT; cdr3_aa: CASSPPDSYTEAFF
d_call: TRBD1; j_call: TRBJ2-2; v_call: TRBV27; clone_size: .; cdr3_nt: TGTGCCAGCAGTCGACAGGGGTCCGGGGAGCTGTTTTTT; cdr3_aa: CASSRQGSGELFF
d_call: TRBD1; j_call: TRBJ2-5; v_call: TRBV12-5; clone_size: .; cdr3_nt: TGTGCTAGTGGTATGACAGGGAGAGAGACCCAGTACTTC; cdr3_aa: CASGMTGRETQYF
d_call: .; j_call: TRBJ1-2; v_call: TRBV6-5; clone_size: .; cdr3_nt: TGTGCCAGCAGGGACACAGGGAATAAGGGTGCTGGCTACACCTTC; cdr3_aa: CASRDTGNKGAGYTF
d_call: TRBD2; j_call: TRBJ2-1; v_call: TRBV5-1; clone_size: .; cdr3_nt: TGCGCCAGCAGCTTCGGAGCGGGAGTGGCCTACAATGAGCAGTTCTTC; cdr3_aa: CASSFGAGVAYNEQFF
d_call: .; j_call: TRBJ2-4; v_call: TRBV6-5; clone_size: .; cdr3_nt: TGTGCCAGCAGTTACTCAAACCAGGGAGGTAACATTCAGTACTTC; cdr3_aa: CASSYSNQGGNIQYF
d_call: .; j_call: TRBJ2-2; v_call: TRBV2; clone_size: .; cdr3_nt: TGTGCCAGCAGTAACAGGGTTAACACCGGGGAGCTGTTTTTT; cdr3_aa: CASSNRVNTGELFF
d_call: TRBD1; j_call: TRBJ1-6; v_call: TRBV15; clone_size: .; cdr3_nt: TGTGCCACCAGCAGGACAGGGGAGCATTCACCCCTCCACTTT; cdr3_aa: CATSRTGEHSPLHF
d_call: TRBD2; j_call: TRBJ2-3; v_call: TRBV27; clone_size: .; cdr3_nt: TGTGCCAGCAGTCCGTATAGCGGGACGGGGGATACGCAGTATTTT; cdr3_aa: CASSPYSGTGDTQYF
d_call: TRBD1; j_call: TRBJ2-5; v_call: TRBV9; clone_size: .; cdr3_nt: TGTGCCAGTAAGCGGGACAGGGGGCAGGGAGAGACCCAGTACTTC; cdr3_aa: CASKRDRGQGETQYF
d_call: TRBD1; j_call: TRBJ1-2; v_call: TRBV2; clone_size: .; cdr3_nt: TGTGCCAGAAGGACAGGGGGCTTCGGTGGCTACACCTTC; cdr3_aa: CARRTGGFGGYTF
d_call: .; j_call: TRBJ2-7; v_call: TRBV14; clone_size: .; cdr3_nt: TGTGCCAGCAGCCAAGGGTGGCAGGGGTACGAGCAGTACTTC; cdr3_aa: CASSQGWQGYEQYF
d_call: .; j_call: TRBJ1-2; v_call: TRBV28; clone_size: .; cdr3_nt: TGTGCCAGCACGAACAGAATCTATGGCTACACCTTC; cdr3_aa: CASTNRIYGYTF
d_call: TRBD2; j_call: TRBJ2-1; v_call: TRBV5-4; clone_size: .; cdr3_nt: TGTGCCAGCAGCCCGAGCGGGGGGCCCTACAATGAGCAGTTCTTC; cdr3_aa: CASSPSGGPYNEQFF
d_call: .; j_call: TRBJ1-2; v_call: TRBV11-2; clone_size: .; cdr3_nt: TGTGCCAGCAGCTTCGCGGGGAACTATGGCTACACCTTC; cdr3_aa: CASSFAGNYGYTF
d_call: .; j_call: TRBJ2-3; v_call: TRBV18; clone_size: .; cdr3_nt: TGTGCCAGCTCACCCTTAGATGGGCCGGATACGCAGTATTTT; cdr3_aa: CASSPLDGPDTQYF
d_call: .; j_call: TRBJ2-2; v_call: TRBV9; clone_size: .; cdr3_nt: TGTGCCAGCAGCGCTGACATTTCCGGGGAGCTGTTTTTT; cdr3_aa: CASSADISGELFF
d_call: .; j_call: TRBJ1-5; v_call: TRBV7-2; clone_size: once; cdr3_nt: TGTGCCAGCAGCTTACTGTCGCAGGGCGACCGTTATAGCAATCAGCCCCAGCATTTT; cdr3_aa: CASSLLSQGDRYSNQPQHF
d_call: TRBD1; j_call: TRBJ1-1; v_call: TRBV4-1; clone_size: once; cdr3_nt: TGCGCCAGCAGCCAAGAAGCGGCCAGGGGGACTGAAGCTTTCTTT; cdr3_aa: CASSQEAARGTEAFF
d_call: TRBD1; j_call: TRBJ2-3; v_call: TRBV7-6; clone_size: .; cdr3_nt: TGTGCCAGCAGCTTAGGGACAGGTGGGAGCACAGATACGCAGTATTTT; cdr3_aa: CASSLGTGGSTDTQYF
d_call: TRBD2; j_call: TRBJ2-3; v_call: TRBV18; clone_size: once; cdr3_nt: TGTGCCAGCTCACCAAGGACTAGCGGGGGAGATACGCAGTATTTT; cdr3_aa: CASSPRTSGGDTQYF
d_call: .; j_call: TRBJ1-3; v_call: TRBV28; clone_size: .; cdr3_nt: TGTGCCAGCAACTTTAGGAGGGAAGGAAACACCATATATTTT; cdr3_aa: CASNFRREGNTIYF
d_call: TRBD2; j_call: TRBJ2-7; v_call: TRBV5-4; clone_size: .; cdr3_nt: TGTGCCAGCAGGCCCTTTAGCGGGAGTAACGAGCAGTACTTC; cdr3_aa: CASRPFSGSNEQYF
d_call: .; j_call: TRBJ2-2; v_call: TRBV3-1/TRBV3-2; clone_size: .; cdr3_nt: TGTGCCAGCAGCCCAGGGGCTCAGGAGCTGTTTTTT; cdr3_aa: CASSPGAQELFF
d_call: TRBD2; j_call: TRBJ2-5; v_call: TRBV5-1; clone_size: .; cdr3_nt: TGCGCCAGCAGCTTGGATCCTAGCGGGTACCAAGAGACCCAGTACTTC; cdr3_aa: CASSLDPSGYQETQYF
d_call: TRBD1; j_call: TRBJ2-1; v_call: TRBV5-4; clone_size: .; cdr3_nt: TGTGCCAGCAGCTTGACAGGGGGCGCCTACAATGAGCAGTTCTTC; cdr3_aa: CASSLTGGAYNEQFF
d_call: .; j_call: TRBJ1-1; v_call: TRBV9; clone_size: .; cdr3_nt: TGTGCCAGCAGCGCGGCACAGGGAAGGACACCTGAAGCTTTCTTT; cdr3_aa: CASSAAQGRTPEAFF
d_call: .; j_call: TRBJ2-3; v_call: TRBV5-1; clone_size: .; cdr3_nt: TGCGCCAGCAGCTTGGGTCTCGTACGGGTTAGCACAGATACGCAGTATTTT; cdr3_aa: CASSLGLVRVSTDTQYF
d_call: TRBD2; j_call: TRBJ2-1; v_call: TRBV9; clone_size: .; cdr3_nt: TGTGCCAGCAGCTCTCGTCCCGGGACTAGCGTCATCAATGAGCAGTTCTTC; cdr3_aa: CASSSRPGTSVINEQFF
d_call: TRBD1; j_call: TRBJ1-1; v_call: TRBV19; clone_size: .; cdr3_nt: TGTGCCAGTAGTTCACGGACAGGGGAAGCTTTCTTT; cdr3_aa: CASSSRTGEAFF
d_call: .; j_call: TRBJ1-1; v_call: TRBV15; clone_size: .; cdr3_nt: TGTGCCACCAGCAGAGGGGCCAGGCGGAACACTGAAGCTTTCTTT; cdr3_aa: CATSRGARRNTEAFF
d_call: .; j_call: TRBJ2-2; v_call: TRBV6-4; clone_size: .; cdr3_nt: TGTGCCAGCAGTGACACAATTGAGGTCGGGGAGCTGTTTTTT; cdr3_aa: CASSDTIEVGELFF